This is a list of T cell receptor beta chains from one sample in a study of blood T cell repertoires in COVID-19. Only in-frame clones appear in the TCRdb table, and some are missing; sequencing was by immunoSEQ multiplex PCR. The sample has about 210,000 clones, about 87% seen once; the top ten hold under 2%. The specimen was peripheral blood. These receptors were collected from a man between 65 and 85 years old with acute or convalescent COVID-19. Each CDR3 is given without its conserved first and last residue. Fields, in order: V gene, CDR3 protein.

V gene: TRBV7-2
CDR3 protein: ASSFGQGWETQY

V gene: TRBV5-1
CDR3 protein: ASSLASLANYGYT

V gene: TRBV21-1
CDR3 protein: ASLTPGQGNEKLF

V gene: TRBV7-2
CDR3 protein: ASSLLGGTDTQY

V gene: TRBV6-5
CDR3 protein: ASSYIGTDYGYT

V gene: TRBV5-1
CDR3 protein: ASTILGQGRDTGELF

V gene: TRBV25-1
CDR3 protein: ASRFSGGNEQF

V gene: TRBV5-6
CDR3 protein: ASSFTLTGNTEAF

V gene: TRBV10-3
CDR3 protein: AIKDRAEDTQY

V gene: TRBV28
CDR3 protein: ASSGGMGQGKLF

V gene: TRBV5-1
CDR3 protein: ASRPTEQNPTEQY

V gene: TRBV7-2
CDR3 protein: ASSDRVEAKNIQY

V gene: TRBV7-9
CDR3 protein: ASSLRGQGSYNEQF

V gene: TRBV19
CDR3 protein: ASSSRDTQKAF

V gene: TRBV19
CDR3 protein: ASSGLGAGEKLF

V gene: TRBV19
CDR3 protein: ASSSTSGTVDTQY

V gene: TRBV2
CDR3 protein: ATLLEQYTEAF